This is a list of T cell receptor beta chains from one sample in a study of blood T cells in healthy people across ages. MiXCR, run by TCRdb on the 5' RACE reads, gives a single entry per CDR3 protein. The sample shows some 1.7 million distinct CDR3 sequences, roughly 27% of them seen only once. The source material was blood. The receptors were sampled from a woman aged 25 to 39 in good health. Both conserved end residues are part of each CDR3. The D gene is left open where the match is weak. Clone size, where shown, is once, few, many, or a class for clones that have expanded.

d_gene: TRBD1
v_gene: TRBV6-5
j_gene: TRBJ2-3
abundance: many
CDR3aa: CASSYQGADTQYF
CDR3nt: TGTGCCAGCAGTTACCAGGGGGCAGATACGCAGTATTTT

d_gene: NA
v_gene: TRBV20-1
j_gene: TRBJ2-1
abundance: NA
CDR3aa: CSARDMGTYEQFF
CDR3nt: TGCAGTGCTAGAGATATGGGTACCTATGAGCAGTTCTTC

d_gene: NA
v_gene: TRBV7-2
j_gene: TRBJ2-7
abundance: many
CDR3aa: CASSFGGPTYEQYF
CDR3nt: TGTGCCAGCAGCTTTGGCGGACCTACCTACGAGCAGTACTTC

d_gene: NA
v_gene: TRBV11-2
j_gene: TRBJ2-7
abundance: NA
CDR3aa: CASSLEARRPTYEQYF
CDR3nt: TGTGCCAGCAGCTTAGAGGCAAGGAGACCCACCTACGAGCAGTACTTC

d_gene: NA
v_gene: TRBV20-1
j_gene: TRBJ2-1
abundance: NA
CDR3aa: CSASTDQRAAYEQFF
CDR3nt: TGCAGTGCTAGTACGGACCAGCGGGCCGCTTATGAGCAGTTCTTC

d_gene: TRBD1
v_gene: TRBV6-1
j_gene: TRBJ1-5
abundance: NA
CDR3aa: CASRDRWENQPQHF
CDR3nt: TGTGCCAGCAGGGACAGGTGGGAAAATCAGCCCCAGCATTTT

d_gene: TRBD2
v_gene: TRBV6-5
j_gene: TRBJ2-1
abundance: many
CDR3aa: CASGSGTSGYNEQFF
CDR3nt: TGTGCCAGCGGTAGTGGGACTAGCGGTTACAATGAGCAGTTCTTC

d_gene: NA
v_gene: TRBV10-2
j_gene: TRBJ1-3
abundance: NA
CDR3aa: CASTDRSSGNTIYF
CDR3nt: TGCGCCAGCACAGACAGAAGCTCTGGAAACACCATATATTTT

d_gene: TRBD1
v_gene: TRBV4-1
j_gene: TRBJ1-2
abundance: NA
CDR3aa: CASRQPGQGFLYGYTF
CDR3nt: TGCGCCAGCAGACAACCGGGACAGGGTTTTCTCTATGGCTACACCTTC

d_gene: TRBD1
v_gene: TRBV5-1
j_gene: TRBJ2-7
abundance: many
CDR3aa: CASSSVGTGDFYEQYF
CDR3nt: TGCGCCAGCAGCTCTGTGGGGACAGGGGACTTCTACGAGCAGTACTTC

d_gene: NA
v_gene: TRBV5-1
j_gene: TRBJ2-5
abundance: few
CDR3aa: CASSLGEMETQYF
CDR3nt: TGCGCCAGCAGCTTGGGTGAAATGGAGACCCAGTACTTC

d_gene: NA
v_gene: TRBV20-1
j_gene: TRBJ2-1
abundance: many
CDR3aa: CSAAEAWAPNEQFF
CDR3nt: TGCAGTGCTGCGGAAGCTTGGGCCCCCAATGAGCAGTTCTTC

d_gene: TRBD2
v_gene: TRBV5-5
j_gene: TRBJ2-7
abundance: NA
CDR3aa: CASSPVTAGASYEQYF
CDR3nt: TGTGCCAGCAGTCCTGTGACTGCGGGAGCCTCCTACGAGCAGTACTTC

d_gene: NA
v_gene: TRBV9
j_gene: TRBJ2-3
abundance: NA
CDR3aa: CASSAGFRGSDTQYF
CDR3nt: TGTGCCAGCAGCGCAGGATTTCGAGGGTCAGATACGCAGTATTTT

d_gene: NA
v_gene: TRBV10-3
j_gene: TRBJ1-2
abundance: many
CDR3aa: CAISGDRNYGYTF
CDR3nt: TGTGCCATCAGTGGCGACAGAAACTATGGCTACACCTTC

d_gene: NA
v_gene: TRBV3-1
j_gene: TRBJ1-2
abundance: NA
CDR3aa: CASSRRDWRLPNGYTF
CDR3nt: TGTGCCAGCAGCCGGCGGGACTGGAGGTTGCCCAATGGCTACACCTTC

d_gene: NA
v_gene: TRBV5-1
j_gene: TRBJ2-2
abundance: NA
CDR3aa: CASSATTWATGELFF
CDR3nt: TGCGCCAGCAGCGCCACTACCTGGGCCACCGGGGAGCTGTTTTTT

d_gene: NA
v_gene: TRBV30
j_gene: TRBJ1-5
abundance: few
CDR3aa: CAWSRARVGQPQHF
CDR3nt: TGTGCCTGGAGTCGGGCCAGGGTTGGTCAGCCCCAGCATTTT

d_gene: NA
v_gene: TRBV20-1
j_gene: TRBJ2-7
abundance: NA
CDR3aa: CSARVAFRQTSYEQYF
CDR3nt: TGCAGTGCTAGAGTCGCTTTCAGGCAGACCTCCTACGAGCAGTACTTC

d_gene: TRBD2
v_gene: TRBV15
j_gene: TRBJ2-7
abundance: many
CDR3aa: CATSRDLEREGPSYEQYF
CDR3nt: TGTGCCACCAGCAGAGATCTCGAGCGGGAGGGCCCATCCTACGAGCAGTACTTC

d_gene: NA
v_gene: TRBV7-2
j_gene: TRBJ2-7
abundance: once
CDR3aa: CASSTWAAYEQYF
CDR3nt: TGTGCCAGCAGCACATGGGCGGCCTACGAGCAGTACTTC

d_gene: TRBD2
v_gene: TRBV29-1
j_gene: TRBJ2-7
abundance: NA
CDR3aa: CSVEKAGGGFEQYF
CDR3nt: TGCAGCGTTGAAAAAGCGGGAGGAGGTTTTGAGCAGTACTTC

d_gene: NA
v_gene: TRBV6-4
j_gene: TRBJ2-3
abundance: many
CDR3aa: CASSDDTTDTQYF
CDR3nt: TGTGCCAGCAGTGACGACACCACAGATACGCAGTATTTT

d_gene: NA
v_gene: TRBV21-1
j_gene: TRBJ1-5
abundance: NA
CDR3aa: CASVFGGVSGNQPQHF
CDR3nt: TGTGCCAGCGTATTTGGGGGGGTGTCGGGCAATCAGCCCCAGCATTTT

d_gene: TRBD1
v_gene: TRBV5-1
j_gene: TRBJ2-7
abundance: few
CDR3aa: CASADRGPYSYEQYF
CDR3nt: TGCGCCAGTGCGGACAGGGGACCCTACTCCTACGAGCAGTACTTC

d_gene: NA
v_gene: TRBV12-3/TRBV12-4
j_gene: TRBJ2-5
abundance: many
CDR3aa: CASSLSPGVETQYF
CDR3nt: TGTGCCAGCAGTTTAAGTCCGGGAGTTGAGACCCAGTACTTC

d_gene: TRBD1
v_gene: TRBV28
j_gene: TRBJ2-1
abundance: NA
CDR3aa: CASLTGQGTYNEQFF
CDR3nt: TGTGCCAGCCTGACCGGACAGGGAACCTACAATGAGCAGTTCTTC

d_gene: TRBD1
v_gene: TRBV5-6
j_gene: TRBJ1-1
abundance: few
CDR3aa: CASSPRTGNEAFF
CDR3nt: TGTGCCAGCAGCCCTAGGACAGGCAACGAAGCTTTCTTT

d_gene: NA
v_gene: TRBV5-1
j_gene: TRBJ2-5
abundance: few
CDR3aa: CASSWSAKETQYF
CDR3nt: TGCGCCAGCAGCTGGTCCGCAAAAGAGACCCAGTACTTC

d_gene: NA
v_gene: TRBV29-1
j_gene: TRBJ1-1
abundance: few
CDR3aa: CSVLLGQANTEAFF
CDR3nt: TGCAGCGTTCTTTTAGGACAAGCAAACACTGAAGCTTTCTTT

d_gene: NA
v_gene: TRBV2
j_gene: TRBJ1-4
abundance: NA
CDR3aa: CASSGQGVNEKLFF
CDR3nt: TGTGCCAGCAGTGGGCAGGGCGTAAATGAAAAACTGTTTTTT

d_gene: NA
v_gene: TRBV4-1
j_gene: TRBJ2-5
abundance: NA
CDR3aa: CASRDLAQETQYF
CDR3nt: TGCGCCAGCAGGGACTTAGCGCAAGAGACCCAGTACTTC

d_gene: NA
v_gene: TRBV7-2
j_gene: TRBJ2-7
abundance: NA
CDR3aa: CASSHSSAGYEQYF
CDR3nt: TGTGCCAGCAGCCATTCTAGCGCAGGCTACGAGCAGTACTTC

d_gene: TRBD2
v_gene: TRBV27
j_gene: TRBJ2-1
abundance: few
CDR3aa: CASSPRTSGAFQFF
CDR3nt: TGTGCCAGCAGTCCTCGGACTAGCGGGGCATTTCAGTTCTTC

d_gene: TRBD2
v_gene: TRBV7-9
j_gene: TRBJ2-7
abundance: few
CDR3aa: CASSQAGLAYEQYF
CDR3nt: TGTGCCAGCAGCCAAGCGGGGCTAGCGTACGAGCAGTACTTC

d_gene: NA
v_gene: TRBV7-9
j_gene: TRBJ1-2
abundance: NA
CDR3aa: CASTSTYGYTF
CDR3nt: TGTGCCAGCACTTCCACGTATGGCTACACCTTC

d_gene: NA
v_gene: TRBV29-1
j_gene: TRBJ2-1
abundance: NA
CDR3aa: CSVEDERTSSYNEQFF
CDR3nt: TGCAGCGTTGAAGACGAGCGGACATCATCCTACAATGAGCAGTTCTTC

d_gene: NA
v_gene: TRBV21-1
j_gene: TRBJ1-2
abundance: NA
CDR3aa: CASSAEMRPVSYTF
CDR3nt: TGTGCCAGCAGCGCCGAGATGCGACCGGTGAGCTACACCTTC

d_gene: TRBD1
v_gene: TRBV12-3/TRBV12-4
j_gene: TRBJ1-2
abundance: NA
CDR3aa: CASSSGQRAGYTF
CDR3nt: TGTGCCAGCAGTTCGGGACAGAGGGCGGGCTACACCTTC

d_gene: NA
v_gene: TRBV7-2
j_gene: TRBJ2-2
abundance: few
CDR3aa: CASSLQGQGNTGELFF
CDR3nt: TGTGCCAGCAGCTTGCAGGGGCAGGGGAACACCGGGGAGCTGTTTTTT

d_gene: NA
v_gene: TRBV21-1
j_gene: TRBJ2-1
abundance: NA
CDR3aa: CASSAYRVGEQFF
CDR3nt: TGTGCCAGCAGCGCTTACAGGGTTGGTGAGCAGTTCTTC

d_gene: NA
v_gene: TRBV29-1
j_gene: TRBJ1-1
abundance: many
CDR3aa: CSVAGTAEAFF
CDR3nt: TGCAGCGTTGCAGGCACGGCTGAAGCTTTCTTT

d_gene: NA
v_gene: TRBV6-1
j_gene: TRBJ2-3
abundance: few
CDR3aa: CASSSGTRLDTQYF
CDR3nt: TGTGCCAGCAGTTCAGGGACCCGATTGGATACGCAGTATTTT

d_gene: TRBD1
v_gene: TRBV28
j_gene: TRBJ1-5
abundance: few
CDR3aa: CASSTHDRGDQPQHF
CDR3nt: TGTGCCAGCAGCACCCACGACAGGGGGGATCAGCCCCAGCATTTT

d_gene: TRBD2
v_gene: TRBV7-9
j_gene: TRBJ2-5
abundance: NA
CDR3aa: CASSLRAGEVQETQYF
CDR3nt: TGTGCCAGCAGCCTCAGAGCGGGGGAGGTCCAAGAGACCCAGTACTTC

d_gene: NA
v_gene: TRBV20-1
j_gene: TRBJ2-1
abundance: many
CDR3aa: CSARSAGASNEQFF
CDR3nt: TGCAGTGCTAGATCGGCAGGGGCGAGCAATGAGCAGTTCTTC

d_gene: TRBD2
v_gene: TRBV3-1
j_gene: TRBJ2-4
abundance: once
CDR3aa: CASSPARGARGDEQYF
CDR3nt: TGTGCCAGCAGCCCAGCGCGGGGGGCGAGAGGGGATGAGCAGTACTTC

d_gene: NA
v_gene: TRBV20-1
j_gene: TRBJ2-5
abundance: once
CDR3aa: CSANLDRDSKEAQYF
CDR3nt: TGCAGTGCTAACCTCGACCGGGACTCGAAGGAGGCCCAGTACTTC

d_gene: NA
v_gene: TRBV20-1
j_gene: TRBJ2-7
abundance: few
CDR3aa: CSASRGDSYEQYF
CDR3nt: TGCAGTGCCAGCAGAGGGGACTCCTACGAGCAGTACTTC

d_gene: TRBD2
v_gene: TRBV5-1
j_gene: TRBJ2-7
abundance: NA
CDR3aa: CASSKSASGYRDSYEQYF
CDR3nt: TGCGCCAGCTCGAAGTCGGCTAGCGGGTACAGAGACTCCTACGAGCAGTACTTC

d_gene: NA
v_gene: TRBV5-5
j_gene: TRBJ2-7
abundance: few
CDR3aa: CASSGGGTIPSYEQYF
CDR3nt: TGTGCCAGCAGCGGGGGTGGGACAATTCCCTCCTACGAGCAGTACTTC

d_gene: TRBD1
v_gene: TRBV5-1
j_gene: TRBJ2-1
abundance: NA
CDR3aa: CASSLEGQGANEQFF
CDR3nt: TGTGCCAGCAGTTTAGAGGGACAGGGGGCAAATGAGCAGTTCTTC

d_gene: TRBD2
v_gene: TRBV6-4
j_gene: TRBJ2-5
abundance: few
CDR3aa: CTSSPSSGPQETQYF
CDR3nt: TGTACCAGCAGTCCCAGTAGCGGGCCCCAAGAGACCCAGTACTTC

d_gene: NA
v_gene: TRBV5-1
j_gene: TRBJ2-7
abundance: NA
CDR3aa: CASSFIPDRSYNEQYF
CDR3nt: TGCGCCAGCAGCTTTATCCCAGATCGCTCCTACAATGAGCAGTACTTC

d_gene: TRBD2
v_gene: TRBV28
j_gene: TRBJ2-1
abundance: NA
CDR3aa: CASSNGLAGVSYNEQFF
CDR3nt: TGTGCCAGCAGTAACGGACTAGCGGGTGTGTCCTACAATGAGCAGTTCTTC

d_gene: TRBD1
v_gene: TRBV7-9
j_gene: TRBJ2-1
abundance: many
CDR3aa: CASSFITGGPYNEQFF
CDR3nt: TGTGCCAGCAGCTTCATTACAGGGGGCCCCTACAATGAGCAGTTCTTC

d_gene: TRBD2
v_gene: TRBV12-3/TRBV12-4
j_gene: TRBJ2-1
abundance: NA
CDR3aa: CASSVAGTSGRAGEQFF
CDR3nt: TGTGCCAGCAGTGTTGCCGGGACTAGCGGGAGAGCAGGCGAGCAGTTCTTC

d_gene: TRBD2
v_gene: TRBV29-1
j_gene: TRBJ2-3
abundance: NA
CDR3aa: CSVVGLAGLDTQYF
CDR3nt: TGCAGCGTTGTCGGACTAGCGGGATTAGATACGCAGTATTTT

d_gene: TRBD2
v_gene: TRBV20-1
j_gene: TRBJ2-7
abundance: NA
CDR3aa: CSATDSGRGFEQYF
CDR3nt: TGCAGTGCCACGGATAGCGGGAGAGGGTTTGAGCAGTACTTC

d_gene: NA
v_gene: TRBV9
j_gene: TRBJ1-2
abundance: few
CDR3aa: CASSDSTGLSYGYTF
CDR3nt: TGTGCCAGCAGCGATTCGACAGGTCTCTCCTATGGCTACACCTTC